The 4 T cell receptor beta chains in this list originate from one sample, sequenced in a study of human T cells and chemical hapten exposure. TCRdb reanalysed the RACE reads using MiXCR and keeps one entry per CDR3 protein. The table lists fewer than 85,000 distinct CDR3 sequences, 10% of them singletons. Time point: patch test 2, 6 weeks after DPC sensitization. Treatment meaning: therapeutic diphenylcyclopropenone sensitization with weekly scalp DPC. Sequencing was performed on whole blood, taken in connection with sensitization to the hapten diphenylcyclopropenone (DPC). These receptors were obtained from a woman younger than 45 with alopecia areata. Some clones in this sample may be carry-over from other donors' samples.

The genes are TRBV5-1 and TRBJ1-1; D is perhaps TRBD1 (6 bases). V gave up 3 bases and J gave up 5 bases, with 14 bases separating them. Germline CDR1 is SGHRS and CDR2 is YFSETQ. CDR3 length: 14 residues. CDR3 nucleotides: TGCGCCAGCAGCTCCGAGAGGGGGGTGACTGAAGCTTTCTTT. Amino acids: CASSSERGVTEAFF.

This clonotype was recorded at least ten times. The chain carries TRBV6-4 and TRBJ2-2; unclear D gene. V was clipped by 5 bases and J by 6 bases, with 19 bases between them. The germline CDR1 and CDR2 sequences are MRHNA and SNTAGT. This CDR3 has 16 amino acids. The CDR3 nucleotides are TGTGCCAGCAGTTACAATCCGGGCCCCGACCCCGGGGAGCTGTTTTTT. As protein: CASSYNPGPDPGELFF.

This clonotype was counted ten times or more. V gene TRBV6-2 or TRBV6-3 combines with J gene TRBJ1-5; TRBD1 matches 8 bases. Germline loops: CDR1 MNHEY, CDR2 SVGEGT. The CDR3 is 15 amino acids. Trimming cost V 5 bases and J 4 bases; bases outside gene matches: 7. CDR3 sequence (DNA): TGTGCCAGCAGTCTTTGGACAGGGCCTAATCAGCCCCAGCATTTT. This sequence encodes CASSLWTGPNQPQHF.

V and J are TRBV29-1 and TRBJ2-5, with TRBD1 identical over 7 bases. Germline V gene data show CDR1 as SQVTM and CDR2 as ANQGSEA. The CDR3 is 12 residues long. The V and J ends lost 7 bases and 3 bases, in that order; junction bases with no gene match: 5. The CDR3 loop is CSARTGEETQYF. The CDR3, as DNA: TGCAGCGCACGCACAGGGGAAGAGACCCAGTACTTC. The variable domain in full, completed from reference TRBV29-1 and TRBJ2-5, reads SAVISQKPSRDICQRGTSLTIQCQVDSQVTMMFWYRQQPGQSLTLIATANQGSEATYESGFVIDKFPISRPNLTFSTLTVSNMSPEDSSIYLCSARTGEETQYFGPGTRLLVL.